These T cell receptor beta chains were read from a single sample in a study of human T cells and chemical hapten exposure. In TCRdb, the RACE reads were re-called with MiXCR into one record per CDR3 protein. This sample has approximately 370,000 distinct CDR3 sequences; about 5% occur once, and the top ten carry about 8.7%. The source material was whole blood, sampled in connection with sensitization to the hapten diphenylcyclopropenone (DPC). The receptor source for this set is a woman aged 18-30 years with alopecia areata. Some clones in this sample may be carry-over from other donors' samples. Each CDR3 is given with its conserved first and last residue. A D gene is named only where the DNA matches it firmly. The size of a clone is reported for some rows only, either as once, few or many, or as a class for expanded clones.

NA	TRBV18	TRBJ2-2	NA	TGTGCCAGCTCGCCTTTCTCGGGGGCGAACACCGGGGAGCTGTTTTTT	CASSPFSGANTGELFF
TRBD1	TRBV6-1	TRBJ1-1	many	TGTGCCAGCGTGACAGGGGGTACTGAAGCTTTCTTT	CASVTGGTEAFF
NA	TRBV12-3/TRBV12-4	TRBJ1-2	many	TGTGCCAGTCGCCAGGGTTCTTATGGCTACACCTTC	CASRQGSYGYTF
NA	TRBV4-2	TRBJ1-1	many	TGTGCCAGCAGCCCCGTCGGCCTCCAGGGTCGCACTGAAGCTTTCTTT	CASSPVGLQGRTEAFF
TRBD2	TRBV6-2/TRBV6-3	TRBJ2-1	NA	TGTGCCAGCAGTTACGCGAAACTGGCGGGGGCCTACAATGAGCAGTTCTTC	CASSYAKLAGAYNEQFF
NA	TRBV4-3	TRBJ1-3	few	TGCGCCAGCAGCCAAGATCCGGCAGCTGGAAACACCATATATTTT	CASSQDPAAGNTIYF
NA	TRBV19	TRBJ2-7	NA	TGTGCCAGTAGTCTGGGCAAACCTTACGAGCAGTACTTC	CASSLGKPYEQYF
NA	TRBV7-6	TRBJ1-6	NA	TGTGCCAGCAGCAACCTCAGGGGAAGTAATTCACCCCTCCACTTT	CASSNLRGSNSPLHF
NA	TRBV20-1	TRBJ1-6	many	TGCAGTGCTAGAGATTGGGGGCTTAATTCACCCCTCCACTTT	CSARDWGLNSPLHF
NA	TRBV7-9	TRBJ1-1	many	TGTGCCAGCAGCCCCGGGGGTCATGGGACTGAAGCTTTCTTT	CASSPGGHGTEAFF
NA	TRBV12-3/TRBV12-4	TRBJ1-1	few	TGTGCCAGCAGTTTAGCAGGGTTAGCTTTCTTT	CASSLAGLAFF
TRBD1	TRBV7-2	TRBJ1-4	many	TGTGCCAGCAGCTTAGGGCCGAGGACAGGGGGCGCAGGGAATGAAAAACTGTTTTTT	CASSLGPRTGGAGNEKLFF
NA	TRBV27	TRBJ1-6	many	TGTGCCAGCAGATCCGGGACGGATAATTCACCCCTCCACTTT	CASRSGTDNSPLHF
NA	TRBV7-2	TRBJ2-5	many	TGTGCCAGCAGCTTGTTCGGGGGTGAGACCCAGTACTTC	CASSLFGGETQYF
NA	TRBV7-2	TRBJ2-6	few	TGTGCCAGCAGCTTGTCGAGGGACCACTCTGGGGCCAACGTCCTGACTTTC	CASSLSRDHSGANVLTF
NA	TRBV12-3/TRBV12-4	TRBJ1-1	NA	TGTGCCAGCACCACCGGCGGCCTAACCTCCCACACTGAAGCTTTCTTT	CASTTGGLTSHTEAFF
NA	TRBV7-2	TRBJ1-1	NA	TGTGCCAGCAGCTTAGCGGGGTGGGGAGGTGAAGCTTTCTTT	CASSLAGWGGEAFF
TRBD1	TRBV24-1	TRBJ1-1	NA	TGTGCCACCAGTGAGCTGGATAATCGGGACAGGGAAGTAAACACTGAAGCTTTCTTT	CATSELDNRDREVNTEAFF
NA	TRBV4-1	TRBJ1-4	few	TGCGCCAGCAGCCATCTGCCAAGGGGTCGGAATGAAAAACTGTTTTTT	CASSHLPRGRNEKLFF
NA	TRBV7-9	TRBJ1-2	NA	TGTGCCAGCAGCTCTACAGGGACTACCTTCTATGGCTACACCTTC	CASSSTGTTFYGYTF
NA	TRBV29-1	TRBJ1-2	NA	TGCAGCGTTGAAGTTTTCCGAGGAGGCTATGGCTACACCTTC	CSVEVFRGGYGYTF
NA	TRBV27	TRBJ2-5	NA	TGTGCCAGCAGTTTATTGGCGGAAGAGACCCAGTACTTC	CASSLLAEETQYF
TRBD1	TRBV14	TRBJ1-2	NA	TGTGCCAGCAGCCAAGGGACAGGGGCGAAATTCTATGGCTACACCTTC	CASSQGTGAKFYGYTF
NA	TRBV18	TRBJ1-2	few	TGTGCCAGCTCACTTAACCAGGAGGATGGCTACACCTTC	CASSLNQEDGYTF
TRBD2	TRBV4-3	TRBJ2-3	many	TGCGCCAGCAGCCAAGAACCAGCGGGGGGCCGGACAGATACGCAGTATTTT	CASSQEPAGGRTDTQYF
NA	TRBV7-8	TRBJ1-2	NA	TGTGCCAGCAGCTTAGAGGGGTTGAGGGGGTTAGTCACCTTC	CASSLEGLRGLVTF
NA	TRBV3-1	TRBJ2-1	NA	TGTGCCAGCAGCCAAGTACGGGGCTCCTACAATGAGCAGTTCTTC	CASSQVRGSYNEQFF
TRBD1	TRBV4-3	TRBJ1-2	few	TGCGCCAGCAGCCAAGATCGGCAAGGGGGCGGACTGTTCTATGGCTACACCTTC	CASSQDRQGGGLFYGYTF
TRBD1	TRBV3-1	TRBJ1-3	many	TGTGCCAGCAGCCGAACGACAGGGACCGGAAACACCATATATTTT	CASSRTTGTGNTIYF